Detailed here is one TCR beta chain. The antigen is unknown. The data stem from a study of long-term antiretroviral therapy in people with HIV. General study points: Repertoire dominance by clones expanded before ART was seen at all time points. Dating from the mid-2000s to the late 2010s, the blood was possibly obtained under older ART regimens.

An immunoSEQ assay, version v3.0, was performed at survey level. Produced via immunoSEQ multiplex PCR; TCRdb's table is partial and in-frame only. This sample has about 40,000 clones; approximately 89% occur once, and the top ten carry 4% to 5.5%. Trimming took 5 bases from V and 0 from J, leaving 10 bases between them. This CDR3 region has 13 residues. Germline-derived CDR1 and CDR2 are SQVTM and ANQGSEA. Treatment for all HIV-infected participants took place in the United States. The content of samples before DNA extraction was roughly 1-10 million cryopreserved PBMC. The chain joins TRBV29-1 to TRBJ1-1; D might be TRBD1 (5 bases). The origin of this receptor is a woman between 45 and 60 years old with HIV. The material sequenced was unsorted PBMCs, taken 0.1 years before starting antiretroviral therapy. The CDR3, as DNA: TGCAGCGTTTTGGACAACCTGAACACTGAAGCTTTCTTT. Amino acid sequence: CSVLDNLNTEAFF.